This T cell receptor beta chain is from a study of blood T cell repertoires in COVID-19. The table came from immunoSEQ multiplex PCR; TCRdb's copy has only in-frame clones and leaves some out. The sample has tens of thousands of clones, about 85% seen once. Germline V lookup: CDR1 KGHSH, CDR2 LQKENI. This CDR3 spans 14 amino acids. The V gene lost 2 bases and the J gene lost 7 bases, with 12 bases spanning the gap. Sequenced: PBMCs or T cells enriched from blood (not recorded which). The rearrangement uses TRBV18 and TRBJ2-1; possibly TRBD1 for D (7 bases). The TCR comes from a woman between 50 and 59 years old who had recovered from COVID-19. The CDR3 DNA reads TGTGCCAGCTCACCATTACAGGGGAGGAATGAGCAGTTCTTC. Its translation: CASSPLQGRNEQFF.